Listed below are T cell receptor beta chains from one sample, sequenced in a study of identifying expanded T cells in peripheral blood. Repertoires were generated with immunoSEQ multiplex PCR, while TCRdb's copy carries only in-frame clones and drops some. The table lists approximately 120,000 clones, about nine tenths of them singletons. Source material: blood. Receptor source: a person between 18 and 75 years old in good health. Each CDR3 is given with its conserved first and last residue. The order of the fields is V gene, clone size, D gene, J gene, CDR3 DNA, CDR3 protein. A D gene is named only where the DNA matches it firmly. Where a row states a size, it is once, few, many or the class of an expanded clone; other rows omit it.

v_call: TRBV9
clone_size: once
d_call: TRBD2
j_call: TRBJ2-7
cdr3_nt: TGTGCCAGCAGCCCCGGACTAGACGGCGAGCAGTACTTC
cdr3_aa: CASSPGLDGEQYF

v_call: TRBV6-6
clone_size: NA
d_call: TRBD1
j_call: TRBJ1-1
cdr3_nt: TGTGCCAGCAGTTACGCCGGGACAGTGAACACTGAAGCTTTCTTT
cdr3_aa: CASSYAGTVNTEAFF

v_call: TRBV9
clone_size: few
d_call: NA
j_call: TRBJ1-5
cdr3_nt: TGTGCCAGCAGCGAACTTGGACTAGGTCATCAGCCCCAGCATTTT
cdr3_aa: CASSELGLGHQPQHF

v_call: TRBV7-2
clone_size: NA
d_call: NA
j_call: TRBJ2-7
cdr3_nt: TGTGCCAGCAGCTTTATCGGGAGCTACGAGCAGTACTTC
cdr3_aa: CASSFIGSYEQYF

v_call: TRBV5-1
clone_size: NA
d_call: NA
j_call: TRBJ1-1
cdr3_nt: TGCGCCAGCAGCTTGGACGGTACGAACACTGAAGCTTTCTTT
cdr3_aa: CASSLDGTNTEAFF

v_call: TRBV18
clone_size: NA
d_call: TRBD2
j_call: TRBJ2-2
cdr3_nt: TGTGCCAGCTCACCACCTAGCGGGTTTACCGGGGAGCTGTTTTTT
cdr3_aa: CASSPPSGFTGELFF

v_call: TRBV6-6
clone_size: NA
d_call: NA
j_call: TRBJ1-1
cdr3_nt: TGTGCCAGCAGTCGCCTCGACAGGCAAAACACTGAAGCTTTCTTT
cdr3_aa: CASSRLDRQNTEAFF

v_call: TRBV30
clone_size: once
d_call: NA
j_call: TRBJ2-7
cdr3_nt: TGTGCCTCGGGGAGCTCCTACGAGCAGTACTTC
cdr3_aa: CASGSSYEQYF

v_call: TRBV10-3
clone_size: NA
d_call: TRBD1
j_call: TRBJ1-1
cdr3_nt: TGTGCCATTGGAGACTGGACAGGGAAGAACACTGAAGCTTTCTTT
cdr3_aa: CAIGDWTGKNTEAFF

v_call: TRBV19
clone_size: NA
d_call: TRBD2
j_call: TRBJ2-1
cdr3_nt: TGTGCCAGTAGTTTCGCTAGCGGGGGACCTACCGATGAGCAGTTCTTC
cdr3_aa: CASSFASGGPTDEQFF

v_call: TRBV9
clone_size: NA
d_call: NA
j_call: TRBJ1-4
cdr3_nt: TGTGCCAGCAGCGCGACAGCACAGGGTAATGAAAAACTGTTTTTT
cdr3_aa: CASSATAQGNEKLFF

v_call: TRBV5-1
clone_size: NA
d_call: NA
j_call: TRBJ1-4
cdr3_nt: TGCGCCAGCAGCCCCCTTGCGGCCGGTGAAAAACTGTTTTTT
cdr3_aa: CASSPLAAGEKLFF

v_call: TRBV7-2
clone_size: NA
d_call: NA
j_call: TRBJ1-4
cdr3_nt: TGTGCCAGCAGCTTTAGGGCGAGTAATGAAAAACTGTTTTTT
cdr3_aa: CASSFRASNEKLFF

v_call: TRBV10-1
clone_size: NA
d_call: NA
j_call: TRBJ1-3
cdr3_nt: TGCGCCAGCATCCTCCCGGATGAGAGCTCTGGAAACACCATATATTTT
cdr3_aa: CASILPDESSGNTIYF

v_call: TRBV7-2
clone_size: NA
d_call: NA
j_call: TRBJ2-1
cdr3_nt: TGTGCCAGCAGCCCGGGACATCGGTTGGTATCGAATGAGCAGTTCTTC
cdr3_aa: CASSPGHRLVSNEQFF

v_call: TRBV10-3
clone_size: NA
d_call: TRBD2
j_call: TRBJ2-3
cdr3_nt: TGTGCCATCGGGGCTAGCGGGGGGGAGGATACGCAGTATTTT
cdr3_aa: CAIGASGGEDTQYF

v_call: TRBV19
clone_size: NA
d_call: NA
j_call: TRBJ1-1
cdr3_nt: TGTGCCAGTGCCGGGAGTCTGAACACTGAAGCTTTCTTT
cdr3_aa: CASAGSLNTEAFF

v_call: TRBV6-5
clone_size: NA
d_call: NA
j_call: TRBJ2-3
cdr3_nt: TGTGCCAGCAGTTACTCGTGGCAGGGGTCAGATACGCAGTATTTT
cdr3_aa: CASSYSWQGSDTQYF

v_call: TRBV7-8
clone_size: NA
d_call: NA
j_call: TRBJ2-7
cdr3_nt: TGTGCCAGCAGCTCAGGCCGACAGGATACCTACGAGCAGTACTTC
cdr3_aa: CASSSGRQDTYEQYF

v_call: TRBV15
clone_size: NA
d_call: NA
j_call: TRBJ2-1
cdr3_nt: TGTGCCACCAGCAGAGTTGCCAATGAGCAGTTCTTC
cdr3_aa: CATSRVANEQFF

v_call: TRBV27
clone_size: NA
d_call: NA
j_call: TRBJ1-2
cdr3_nt: TGTGCCAGCAGTTATTCAGGCTATGGCTACACCTTC
cdr3_aa: CASSYSGYGYTF

v_call: TRBV5-1
clone_size: NA
d_call: NA
j_call: TRBJ2-1
cdr3_nt: TGCGCCAGCATCCCGGGACCCGGGGCCTACAATGAGCAGTTCTTC
cdr3_aa: CASIPGPGAYNEQFF

v_call: TRBV4-2
clone_size: NA
d_call: NA
j_call: TRBJ2-5
cdr3_nt: TGTGCCAGCAGCCAAGATGCCTCCTATAAGGAGACCCAGTACTTC
cdr3_aa: CASSQDASYKETQYF

v_call: TRBV7-8
clone_size: NA
d_call: TRBD1
j_call: TRBJ2-7
cdr3_nt: TGTGCCAGCAGCCAGCCGACAGGGGAGAAGTTCTACGAGCAGTACTTC
cdr3_aa: CASSQPTGEKFYEQYF

v_call: TRBV4-2
clone_size: once
d_call: TRBD1
j_call: TRBJ2-7
cdr3_nt: TGTGCCAGCAGCCAAGATTCGTCTGGGCAGGGGGTATACGAGCAGTACTTC
cdr3_aa: CASSQDSSGQGVYEQYF

v_call: TRBV25-1
clone_size: NA
d_call: NA
j_call: TRBJ2-2
cdr3_nt: TGTGCCAGCAGTGAATATCGGTTCTCGGCCGGGGAGCTGTTTTTT
cdr3_aa: CASSEYRFSAGELFF